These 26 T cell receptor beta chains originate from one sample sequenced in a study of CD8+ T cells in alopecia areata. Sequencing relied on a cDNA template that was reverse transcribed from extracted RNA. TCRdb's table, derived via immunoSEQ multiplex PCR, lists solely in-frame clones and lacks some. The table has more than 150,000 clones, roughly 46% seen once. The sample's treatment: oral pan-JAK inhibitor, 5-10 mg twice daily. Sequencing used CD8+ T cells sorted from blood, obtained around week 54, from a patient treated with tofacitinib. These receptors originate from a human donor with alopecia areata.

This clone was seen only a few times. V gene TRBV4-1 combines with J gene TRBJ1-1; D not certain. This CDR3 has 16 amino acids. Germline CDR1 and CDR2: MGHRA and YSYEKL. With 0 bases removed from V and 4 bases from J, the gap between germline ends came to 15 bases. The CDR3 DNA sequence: TGCGCCAGCAGCCAAGATCTAGTCGCTCGGGGCACTGAAGCTTTCTTT. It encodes CASSQDLVARGTEAFF.

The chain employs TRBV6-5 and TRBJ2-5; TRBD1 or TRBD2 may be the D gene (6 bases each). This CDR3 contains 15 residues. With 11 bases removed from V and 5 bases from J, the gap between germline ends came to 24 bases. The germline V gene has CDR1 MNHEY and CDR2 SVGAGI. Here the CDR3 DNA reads TGTGCCGTATTGGGGGCAGGGAAGGAGGGGGAGACCCAGTACTTC. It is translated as CAVLGAGKEGETQYF.

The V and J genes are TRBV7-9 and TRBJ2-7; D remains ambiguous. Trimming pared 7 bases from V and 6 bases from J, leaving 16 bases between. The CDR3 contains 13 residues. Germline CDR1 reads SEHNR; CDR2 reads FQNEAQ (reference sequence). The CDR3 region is CASICWIHREQYF. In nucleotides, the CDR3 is TGTGCCAGCATCTGTTGGATCCATCGCGAGCAGTACTTC. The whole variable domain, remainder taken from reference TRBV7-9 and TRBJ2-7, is DTGVSQNPRHKITKRGQNVTFRCDPISEHNRLYWYRQTLGQGPEFLTYFQNEAQLEKSRLLSDRFSAERPKGSFSTLEIQRTEQGDSAMYLCASICWIHREQYFGPGTRLTVT.

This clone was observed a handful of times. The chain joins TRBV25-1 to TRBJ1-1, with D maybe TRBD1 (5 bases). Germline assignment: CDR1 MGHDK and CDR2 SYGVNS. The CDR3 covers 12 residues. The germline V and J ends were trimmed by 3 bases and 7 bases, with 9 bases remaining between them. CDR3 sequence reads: CASSDWDGEAFF. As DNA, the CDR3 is TGTGCCAGCAGTGATTGGGACGGTGAAGCTTTCTTT.

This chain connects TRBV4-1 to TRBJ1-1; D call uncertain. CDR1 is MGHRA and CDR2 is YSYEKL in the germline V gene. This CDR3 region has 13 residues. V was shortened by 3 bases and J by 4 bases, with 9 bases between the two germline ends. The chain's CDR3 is CASSQQAITEAFF. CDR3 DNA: TGCGCCAGCAGCCAGCAGGCAATCACTGAAGCTTTCTTT.

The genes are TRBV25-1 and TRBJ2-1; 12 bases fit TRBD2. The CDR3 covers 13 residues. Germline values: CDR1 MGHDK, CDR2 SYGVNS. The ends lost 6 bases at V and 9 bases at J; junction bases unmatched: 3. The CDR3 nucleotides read TGTGCCAGCAGCCCTAGCGGGGGGGGTGAGCAGTTCTTC. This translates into CASSPSGGGEQFF.

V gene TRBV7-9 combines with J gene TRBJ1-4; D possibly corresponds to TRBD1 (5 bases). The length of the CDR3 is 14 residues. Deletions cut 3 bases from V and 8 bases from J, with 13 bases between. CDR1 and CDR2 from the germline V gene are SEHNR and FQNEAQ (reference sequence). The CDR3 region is CASSFPGLREKLFF. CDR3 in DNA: TGTGCCAGCAGCTTCCCAGGGCTTAGAGAAAAACTGTTTTTT.

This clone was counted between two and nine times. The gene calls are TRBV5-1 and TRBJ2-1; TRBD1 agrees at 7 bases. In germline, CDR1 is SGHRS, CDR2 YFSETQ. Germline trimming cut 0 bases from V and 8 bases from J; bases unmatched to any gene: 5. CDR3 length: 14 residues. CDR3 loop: CASSLGQGIDEQFF. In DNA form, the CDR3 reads TGCGCCAGCAGCTTGGGACAGGGAATCGATGAGCAGTTCTTC.

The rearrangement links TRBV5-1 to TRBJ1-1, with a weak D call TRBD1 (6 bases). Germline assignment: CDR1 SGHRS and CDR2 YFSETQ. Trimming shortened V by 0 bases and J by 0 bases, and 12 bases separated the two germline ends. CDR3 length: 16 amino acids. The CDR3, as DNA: TGCGCCAGCAGCTTGGCCCGACAGGCCATGAACACTGAAGCTTTCTTT. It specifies CASSLARQAMNTEAFF.

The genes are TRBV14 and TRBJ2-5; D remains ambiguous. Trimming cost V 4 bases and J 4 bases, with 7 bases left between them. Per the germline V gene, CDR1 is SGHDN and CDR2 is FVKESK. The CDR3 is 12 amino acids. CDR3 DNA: TGTGCCAGCAGCCTAGGGTTAGAGACCCAGTACTTC. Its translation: CASSLGLETQYF.

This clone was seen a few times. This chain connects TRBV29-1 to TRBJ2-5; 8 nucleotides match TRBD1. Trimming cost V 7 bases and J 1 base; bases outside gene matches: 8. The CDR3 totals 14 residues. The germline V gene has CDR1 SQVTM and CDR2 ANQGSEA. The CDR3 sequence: CSADREDSQETQYF. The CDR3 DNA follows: TGCAGCGCGGACAGGGAGGACAGCCAAGAGACCCAGTACTTC. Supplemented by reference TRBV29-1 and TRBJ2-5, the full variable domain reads SAVISQKPSRDICQRGTSLTIQCQVDSQVTMMFWYRQQPGQSLTLIATANQGSEATYESGFVIDKFPISRPNLTFSTLTVSNMSPEDSSIYLCSADREDSQETQYFGPGTRLLVL.

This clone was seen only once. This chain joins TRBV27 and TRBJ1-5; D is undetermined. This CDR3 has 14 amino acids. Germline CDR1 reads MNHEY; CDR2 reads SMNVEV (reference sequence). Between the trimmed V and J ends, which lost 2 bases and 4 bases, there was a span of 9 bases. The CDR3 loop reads CASSLQAPNQPQHF. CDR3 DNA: TGTGCCAGCAGTTTACAGGCCCCTAATCAGCCCCAGCATTTT.

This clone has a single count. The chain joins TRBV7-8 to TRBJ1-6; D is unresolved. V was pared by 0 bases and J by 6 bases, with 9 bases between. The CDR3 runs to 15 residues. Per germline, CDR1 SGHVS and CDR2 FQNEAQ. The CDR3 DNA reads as TGTGCCAGCAGCTTAGCGGAGGCGGCTAATTCACCCCTCCACTTT. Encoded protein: CASSLAEAANSPLHF.

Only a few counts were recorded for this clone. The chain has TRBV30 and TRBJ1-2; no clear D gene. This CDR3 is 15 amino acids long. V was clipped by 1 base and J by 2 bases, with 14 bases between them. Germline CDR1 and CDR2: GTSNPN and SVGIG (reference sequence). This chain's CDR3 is CAWSASPVQNYGYTF. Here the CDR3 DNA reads TGTGCCTGGAGTGCCTCACCCGTTCAAAACTATGGCTACACCTTC.

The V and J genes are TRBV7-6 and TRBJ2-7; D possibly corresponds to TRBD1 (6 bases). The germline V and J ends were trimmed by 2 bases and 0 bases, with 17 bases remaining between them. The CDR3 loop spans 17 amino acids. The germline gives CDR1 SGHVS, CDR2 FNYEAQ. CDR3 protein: CASSLSVGQGSSYEQYF. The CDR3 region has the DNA TGTGCCAGCAGCTTAAGTGTCGGGCAGGGGAGCTCCTACGAGCAGTACTTC.

CDR3 nucleotides: TGTGCCAGCAGTTTAATACAGGGGGCAGGACAGCCCCAGCATTTT. This codes for CASSLIQGAGQPQHF. The chain links TRBV27 to TRBJ1-5; 9 bases fit TRBD1. The CDR3 is made up of 15 amino acids. Per the germline V gene, CDR1 is MNHEY and CDR2 is SMNVEV (reference sequence). V lost 2 bases to trimming and J lost 7 bases; unmatched junction nucleotides: 6.

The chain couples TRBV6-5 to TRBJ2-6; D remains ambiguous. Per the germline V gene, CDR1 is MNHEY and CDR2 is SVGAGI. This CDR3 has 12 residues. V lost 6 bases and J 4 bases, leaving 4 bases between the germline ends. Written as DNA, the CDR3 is TGTGCCAGCAGCCCCGGGGCCAACGTCCTGACTTTC. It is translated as CASSPGANVLTF.

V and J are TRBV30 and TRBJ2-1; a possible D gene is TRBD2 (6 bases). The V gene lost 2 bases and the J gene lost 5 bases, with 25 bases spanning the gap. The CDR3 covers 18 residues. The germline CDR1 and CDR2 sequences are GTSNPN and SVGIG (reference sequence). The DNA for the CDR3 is TGTGCCTGGAGTATTGCTGGGGGACGGGGGTTAAAGGACAATGAGCAGTTCTTC. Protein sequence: CAWSIAGGRGLKDNEQFF.

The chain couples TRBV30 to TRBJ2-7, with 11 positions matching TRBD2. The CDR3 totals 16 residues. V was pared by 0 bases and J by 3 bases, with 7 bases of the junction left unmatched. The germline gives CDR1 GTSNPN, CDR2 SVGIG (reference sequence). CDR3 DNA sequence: TGTGCCTGGAGTGTACCGGGACTAGCGGAAGACTACGAGCAGTACTTC. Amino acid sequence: CAWSVPGLAEDYEQYF.

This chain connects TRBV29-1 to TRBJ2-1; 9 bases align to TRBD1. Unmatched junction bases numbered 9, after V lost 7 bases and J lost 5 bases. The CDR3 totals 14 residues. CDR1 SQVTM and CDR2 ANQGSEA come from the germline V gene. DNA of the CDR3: TGCAGCGCCAAAGGTGGGACAGGGAACAATGAGCAGTTCTTC. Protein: CSAKGGTGNNEQFF.

CDR3 sequence: CAWSVPSGGYYEQYF. Here the CDR3 DNA reads TGTGCCTGGAGTGTACCGTCAGGGGGGTACTACGAGCAGTACTTC. The J gene is TRBJ2-7, the V gene TRBV30, with TRBD1 as a possible D gene (7 bases). The CDR3 spans 15 residues. Germline V gene sequence: CDR1 GTSNPN, CDR2 SVGIG (reference sequence). The V end lost 0 bases, the J end lost 3 bases, and 15 bases lay between the germline ends.

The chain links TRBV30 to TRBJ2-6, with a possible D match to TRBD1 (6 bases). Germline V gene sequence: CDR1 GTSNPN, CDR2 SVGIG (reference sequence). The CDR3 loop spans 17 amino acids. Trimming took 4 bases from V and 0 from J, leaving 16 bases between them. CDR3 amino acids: CAWNWDNFLSGANVLTF. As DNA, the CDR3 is TGTGCCTGGAACTGGGACAACTTCCTCTCTGGGGCCAACGTCCTGACTTTC.

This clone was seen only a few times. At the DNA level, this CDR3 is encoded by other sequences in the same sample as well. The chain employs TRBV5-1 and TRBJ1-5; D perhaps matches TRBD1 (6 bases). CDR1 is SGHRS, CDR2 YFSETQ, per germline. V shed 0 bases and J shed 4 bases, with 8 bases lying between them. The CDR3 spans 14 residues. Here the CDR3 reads CASSLEGGNQPQHF. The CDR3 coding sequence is TGCGCCAGCAGCTTGGAAGGGGGAAATCAGCCCCAGCATTTT.

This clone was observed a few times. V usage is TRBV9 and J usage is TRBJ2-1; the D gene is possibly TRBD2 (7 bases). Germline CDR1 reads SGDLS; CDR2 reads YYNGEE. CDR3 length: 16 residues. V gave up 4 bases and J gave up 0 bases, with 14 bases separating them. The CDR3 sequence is CASSLGGVSSYNEQFF. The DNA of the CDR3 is TGTGCCAGCAGCTTAGGGGGGGTTAGCTCCTACAATGAGCAGTTCTTC.

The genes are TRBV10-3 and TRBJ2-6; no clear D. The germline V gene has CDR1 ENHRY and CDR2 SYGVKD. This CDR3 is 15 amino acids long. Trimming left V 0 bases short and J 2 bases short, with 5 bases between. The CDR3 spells CAISESGTGANVLTF. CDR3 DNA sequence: TGTGCCATCAGTGAGTCAGGGACTGGGGCCAACGTCCTGACTTTC.

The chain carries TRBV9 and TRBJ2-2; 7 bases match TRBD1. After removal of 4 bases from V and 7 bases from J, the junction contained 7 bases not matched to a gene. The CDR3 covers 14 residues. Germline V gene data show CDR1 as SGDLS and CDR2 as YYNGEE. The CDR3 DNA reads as TGTGCCAGCAGCTCCACAGGGGTTGGCGGGGAGCTGTTTTTT. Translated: CASSSTGVGGELFF.